This TCR beta chain is from a study of CD8+ T cells in alopecia areata. Whole-study context: Treatment comprised oral tofacitinib, 5 to 10 mg twice daily, in treated patients.

V was clipped by 5 bases and J by 3 bases, with 14 bases between them. The CDR3 runs to 14 residues. Per germline, CDR1 PRHDT and CDR2 FYEKMQ (reference sequence). RNA was isolated and reverse transcribed to cDNA, the sequencing template. Clones were sequenced by immunoSEQ multiplex PCR, and TCRdb holds only the in-frame ones, with some missing. The sample consists of 100,000 to 150,000 clones, over 60% of them appearing once. This sample's treatment: oral pan-JAK inhibitor, 5-10 mg twice daily. Lesional scalp punch biopsies and peripheral blood came from alopecia areata patients. The study, taken as a whole, reports: Normal skin's resident alphabeta T cells are also sequenced in scalp samples.

Remarks on this clone: The antigen remains undetermined.

This clonotype originated in a human donor with alopecia areata. The chain recombines TRBV13 with TRBJ2-7, with D possibly matching TRBD2 (6 bases). The material was CD4+ T cells sorted from blood, obtained at week 4, from a patient treated with tofacitinib. DNA for the CDR3: TGTGCCAGCAGCCGGCGGGACCCGTACTACGAGCAGTACTTC. Residues: CASSRRDPYYEQYF.